These 15 T cell receptor beta chains were all obtained from the same sample, sequenced in a study of blood T cell repertoires in COVID-19. Profiling relied on immunoSEQ multiplex PCR, and the TCRdb table lists in-frame clones only, not all of them. The top ten hold 5% of the sample, which has under 150,000 clones, 80% seen once. Sequenced input: peripheral blood. The receptors here all came from a woman between 45 and 60 years old with acute or convalescent COVID-19.

The rearrangement links TRBV6-2 or TRBV6-3 to TRBJ1-6; D is possibly TRBD1 (5 bases). Germline loops: CDR1 MNHEY, CDR2 SVGEGT. V lost 2 bases, J lost 14 bases, and 13 bases lay in between. The CDR3 is 13 residues long. CDR3 coding DNA: TGTGCCAGCAGTTACGACGGGGGTTTCACCCTCCACTTT. This sequence encodes CASSYDGGFTLHF.

This clone turned up a few times. The rearrangement uses TRBV5-4 and TRBJ1-1; the D is unclear. V lost 0 bases to trimming and J lost 1 base, with 10 bases between them. The germline V gene encodes CDR1 SGHNT and CDR2 YYREEE (reference sequence). The CDR3 has 15 residues. The CDR3 sequence: CASSLVGSWNTEAFF. The CDR3 DNA follows: TGTGCCAGCAGCTTGGTAGGGAGTTGGAACACTGAAGCTTTCTTT.

The chain joins TRBV19 to TRBJ2-7, with 11 bases identical to TRBD1. Germline trimming cut 3 bases from V and 0 bases from J; bases unmatched to any gene: 10. The CDR3 length is 18 residues. Per the germline V gene, CDR1 is LNHDA and CDR2 is SQIVND (reference sequence). In DNA, the CDR3 is TGTGCCAGTAGTATGCTGGGACAGGGGGATCTGTTCTCCTACGAGCAGTACTTC. It translates to CASSMLGQGDLFSYEQYF.

V usage is TRBV5-1 and J usage is TRBJ2-5; D possibly corresponds to TRBD1 (5 bases). The V end lost 5 bases, the J end lost 4 bases, and 12 bases lay between the germline ends. Germline V CDR1 and CDR2: SGHRS, YFSETQ. This CDR3 has 13 amino acids. The CDR3 here is CASRQGEGETQYF. CDR3 coding DNA: TGCGCCAGCAGGCAAGGGGAAGGAGAGACCCAGTACTTC.

There are a few counts of this clone. V and J are TRBV12-3 or TRBV12-4 and TRBJ1-1; D gene uncertain. The CDR3 is 13 amino acids. Trimming left V 9 bases short and J 3 bases short, with 14 bases between. The CDR3 loop reads CASNGGRYTEAFF. The CDR3 DNA reads as TGTGCCAGTAATGGTGGCAGGTACACTGAAGCTTTCTTT.

J is TRBJ2-3 and V is TRBV5-4; TRBD1 is a possible D gene (5 bases). The V gene lost 4 bases and the J gene lost 0 bases, with 9 bases spanning the gap. The CDR3 is made up of 14 amino acids. Per germline, CDR1 SGHNT and CDR2 YYREEE (reference sequence). In DNA form, the CDR3 reads TGTGCCAGCAGCCCAGACAGCAGCACAGATACGCAGTATTTT. Translation gives CASSPDSSTDTQYF.

CDR3 region: CASSTDRGSFRELFF. The CDR3 DNA sequence: TGTGCCAGCAGTACGGACAGGGGGTCTTTCAGGGAGCTGTTTTTT. V is TRBV6-2 or TRBV6-3 and J is TRBJ2-2; 10 bases are shared with TRBD1. V lost 5 bases to trimming and J lost 9 bases; unmatched junction nucleotides: 9. This CDR3 has 15 amino acids. Germline values: CDR1 MNHEY, CDR2 SVGEGT.

The V call is TRBV19, the J call TRBJ1-1; D ambiguous. The CDR3 sequence is 14 residues long. The germline V gene has CDR1 LNHDA and CDR2 SQIVND (reference sequence). The germline V and J ends were trimmed by 4 bases and 5 bases, with 14 bases remaining between them. The CDR3 coding sequence is TGTGCCAGTAGTAAGGCGGTGCCGCGGACTGAAGCTTTCTTT. This sequence encodes CASSKAVPRTEAFF.

This clone showed up just once. The chain joins TRBV28 to TRBJ2-6; possibly TRBD1 for D (5 bases). The V end lost 5 bases, the J end lost 1 base, and 9 bases lay between the germline ends. Germline lookup yields CDR1 MDHEN and CDR2 SYDVKM. The CDR3 extends over 15 amino acids. CDR3 in DNA: TGTGCCAGCAGTCCCCCAGGGTCTGGGGCCAACGTCCTGACTTTC. Translation gives CASSPPGSGANVLTF.

The genes are TRBV7-6 and TRBJ1-4; D is possibly TRBD1 (6 bases). Germline V gene sequence: CDR1 SGHVS, CDR2 FNYEAQ. V was trimmed by 6 bases and J by 8 bases, leaving 22 bases between them. This CDR3 region has 16 residues. The CDR3 region has the DNA TGTGCCAGCAGTCTAGGAGGAACAGGGCTGGGCGAAAAACTGTTTTTT. This gives the protein CASSLGGTGLGEKLFF.

The chain is built from TRBV3-1 (or the pseudogene TRBV3-2) and TRBJ1-1; D ambiguous. The germline V gene has CDR1 LGHDT and CDR2 YNNKEL (reference sequence). The CDR3 extends over 14 amino acids. V shed 1 base and J shed 4 bases, with 10 bases lying between them. The CDR3 DNA reads TGTGCCAGCAGCCAAGCCAACAGCGGCACTGAAGCTTTCTTT. Residues: CASSQANSGTEAFF.

This sequence joins TRBV6-5 and TRBJ1-2, with D possibly being TRBD1 (6 bases). V was pared by 6 bases and J by 7 bases, with 18 bases between. From germline, CDR1 is MNHEY and CDR2 SVGAGI. CDR3 length: 14 residues. In DNA, the CDR3 is TGTGCCAGCAGACGGGACACCGAAGGAGGTGGCTACACCTTC. Its protein product is CASRRDTEGGGYTF.

This chain uses TRBV27 with TRBJ2-7; 9 bases map to TRBD2. Germline CDR1 and CDR2: MNHEY and SMNVEV (reference sequence). V lost 5 bases and J lost 7; bases outside the gene matches: 0. The CDR3 spans 11 residues. CDR3: CASSLAGEQYF. Written as DNA, the CDR3 is TGTGCCAGCAGTCTAGCGGGGGAGCAGTACTTC.

V and J are TRBV5-1 and TRBJ2-1; 8 nucleotides line up with TRBD1. The CDR3 covers 15 residues. The germline V gene has CDR1 SGHRS and CDR2 YFSETQ. Trimming removed 4 bases from V and 3 bases from J; junction bases left unmatched: 6. The CDR3, as DNA: TGCGCCAGCAGCATCGGACAGGGTGGCTACAATGAGCAGTTCTTC. Residues: CASSIGQGGYNEQFF.

The chain carries TRBV27 and TRBJ1-6, with D maybe TRBD1 (6 bases). The ends were cut back, 6 bases at V and 7 bases at J, with 13 bases in the middle. Germline loops: CDR1 MNHEY, CDR2 SMNVEV (reference sequence). This CDR3 spans 14 amino acids. The CDR3 DNA reads TGTGCCAGCAGAGGGGACACCCCAAATTCACCCCTCCACTTT. Residues: CASRGDTPNSPLHF.